The source of this T cell receptor beta chain is a study of shared clonotypes between healthy human individuals. V lost 7 bases, J lost 3 bases, and 16 bases lay in between. Germline V CDR1 and CDR2: SEHNR, FQNEAQ (reference sequence). CDR3 size: 14 residues. CD45RO-negative, CCR7-positively selected cells formed the naive CD8 fraction, excluding terminally differentiated effector memory CD45RA+ cells. Produced via immunoSEQ multiplex PCR; TCRdb's table is partial and in-frame only. The sample carries fewer than 1 million clones, roughly 96% recorded once. The sequence was obtained from a man aged 25-40 years in good health. Sequencing was performed on naive CD8+ T cells sorted from blood. The V gene is TRBV7-9, the J gene TRBJ2-7; the D is unclear. The CDR3 loop reads CASTPTTLGYEQYF. The CDR3 region has the DNA TGTGCCAGCACTCCTACGACCCTAGGCTACGAGCAGTACTTC.